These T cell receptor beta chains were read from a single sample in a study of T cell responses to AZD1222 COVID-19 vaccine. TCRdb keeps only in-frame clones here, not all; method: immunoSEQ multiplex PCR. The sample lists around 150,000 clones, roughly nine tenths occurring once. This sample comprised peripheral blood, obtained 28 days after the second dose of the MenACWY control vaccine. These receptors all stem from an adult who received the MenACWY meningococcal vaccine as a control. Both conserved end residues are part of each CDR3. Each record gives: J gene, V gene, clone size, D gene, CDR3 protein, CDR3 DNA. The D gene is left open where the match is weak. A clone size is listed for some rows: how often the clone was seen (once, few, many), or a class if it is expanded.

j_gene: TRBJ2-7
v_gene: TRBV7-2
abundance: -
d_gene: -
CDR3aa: CASSPPRIPYEQYF
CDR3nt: TGTGCCAGCAGCCCTCCCAGGATACCCTACGAGCAGTACTTC

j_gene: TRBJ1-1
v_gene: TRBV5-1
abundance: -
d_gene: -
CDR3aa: CASRPGDRGGTEAFF
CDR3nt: TGCGCCAGCAGGCCAGGGGATCGCGGGGGCACTGAAGCTTTCTTT

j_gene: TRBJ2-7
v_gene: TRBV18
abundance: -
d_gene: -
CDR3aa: CASSPRPSGSYEQYF
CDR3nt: TGTGCCAGCTCACCGCGGCCCTCTGGCTCCTACGAGCAGTACTTC

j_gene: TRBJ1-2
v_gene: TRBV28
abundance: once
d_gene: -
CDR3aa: CASSEQGSYGYTF
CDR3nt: TGTGCCAGCAGTGAACAGGGTTCCTATGGCTACACCTTC

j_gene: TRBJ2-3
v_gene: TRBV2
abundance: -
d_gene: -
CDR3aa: CASIRGFGTDTQYF
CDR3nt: TGTGCCAGCATTAGGGGGTTCGGCACAGATACGCAGTATTTT

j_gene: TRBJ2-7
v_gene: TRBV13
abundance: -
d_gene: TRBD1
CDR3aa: CASSSQDRLYEQYF
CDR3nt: TGTGCCAGCAGCTCCCAGGACAGGCTATACGAGCAGTACTTC

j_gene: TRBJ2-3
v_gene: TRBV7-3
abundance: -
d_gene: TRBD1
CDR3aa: CASSLMSGTGGADTQYF
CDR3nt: TGTGCCAGCAGCTTAATGTCCGGGACAGGGGGCGCAGATACGCAGTATTTT

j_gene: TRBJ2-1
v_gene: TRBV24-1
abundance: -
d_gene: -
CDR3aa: CATSARTYNEQFF
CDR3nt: TGTGCCACCAGTGCGAGGACCTACAATGAGCAGTTCTTC

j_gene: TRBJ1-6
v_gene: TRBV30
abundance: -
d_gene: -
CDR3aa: CAFKTGSSYNSPLHF
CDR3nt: TGTGCTTTCAAGACGGGGAGCTCCTATAATTCACCCCTCCACTTT

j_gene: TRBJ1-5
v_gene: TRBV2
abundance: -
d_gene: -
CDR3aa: CASSEGGRRINQPQHF
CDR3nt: TGTGCCAGCAGTGAGGGGGGGCGGCGGATCAATCAGCCCCAGCATTTT

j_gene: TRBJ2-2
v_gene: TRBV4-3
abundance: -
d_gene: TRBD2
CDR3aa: CASSQRGLAGLGTGELFF
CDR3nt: TGCGCCAGCAGCCAACGGGGACTAGCGGGATTGGGCACCGGGGAGCTGTTTTTT

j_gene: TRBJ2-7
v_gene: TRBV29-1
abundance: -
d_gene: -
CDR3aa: CSVGDPGDYEQYF
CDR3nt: TGCAGCGTTGGGGATCCGGGCGACTACGAGCAGTACTTC

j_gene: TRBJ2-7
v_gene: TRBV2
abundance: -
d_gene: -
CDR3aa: CASRGSYEQYF
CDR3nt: TGTGCCAGTAGGGGGTCCTACGAGCAGTACTTC

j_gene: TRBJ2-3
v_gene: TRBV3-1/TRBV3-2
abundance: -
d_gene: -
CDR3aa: CASSQSTDTQYF
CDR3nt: TGTGCCAGCAGCCAATCAACAGATACGCAGTATTTT

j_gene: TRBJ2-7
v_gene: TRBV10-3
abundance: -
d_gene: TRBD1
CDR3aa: CAIRGTGPYEQYF
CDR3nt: TGTGCCATCAGGGGGACAGGGCCCTACGAGCAGTACTTC

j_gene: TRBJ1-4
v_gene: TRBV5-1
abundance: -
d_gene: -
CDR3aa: CASSLGSSTNEKLFF
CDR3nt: TGCGCCAGCAGCTTGGGCAGTTCAACTAATGAAAAACTGTTTTTT

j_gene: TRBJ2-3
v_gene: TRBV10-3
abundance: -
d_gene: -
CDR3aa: CAISTGSTDTQYF
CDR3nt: TGTGCCATCAGTACAGGCAGCACAGATACGCAGTATTTT

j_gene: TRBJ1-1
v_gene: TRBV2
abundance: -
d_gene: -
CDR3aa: CASSDSDAGGTEAFF
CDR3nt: TGTGCCAGCAGTGATAGTGACGCAGGAGGCACTGAAGCTTTCTTT

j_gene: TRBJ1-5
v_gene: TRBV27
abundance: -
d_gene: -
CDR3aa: CASSSRGGGNQPQHF
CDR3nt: TGTGCCAGCAGTTCCCGGGGAGGGGGCAATCAGCCCCAGCATTTT

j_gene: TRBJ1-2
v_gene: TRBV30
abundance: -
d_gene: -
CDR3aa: CAWSRDVNYGYTF
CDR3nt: TGTGCCTGGAGTAGGGACGTCAACTATGGCTACACCTTC

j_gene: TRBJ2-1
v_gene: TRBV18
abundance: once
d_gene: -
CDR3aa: CASSPVGGLYNEQFF
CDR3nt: TGTGCCAGCTCACCGGTAGGGGGGTTATACAATGAGCAGTTCTTC

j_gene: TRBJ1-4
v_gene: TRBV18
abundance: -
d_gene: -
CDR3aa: CASSPPNDEKLFF
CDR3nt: TGTGCCAGCTCACCACCGAACGATGAAAAACTGTTTTTT

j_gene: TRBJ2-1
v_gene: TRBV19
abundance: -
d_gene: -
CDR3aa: CASSIKIGTPHHEQFF
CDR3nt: TGTGCCAGTAGTATAAAAATTGGGACTCCTCACCATGAGCAGTTCTTC

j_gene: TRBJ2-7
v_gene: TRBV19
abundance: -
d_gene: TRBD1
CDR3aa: CASSTRATGVAYEQYF
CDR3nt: TGTGCCAGTAGTACCCGAGCGACAGGGGTGGCCTACGAGCAGTACTTC

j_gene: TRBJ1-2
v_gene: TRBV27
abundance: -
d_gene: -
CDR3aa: CASSLLGRGDCGYTF
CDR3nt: TGTGCCAGCAGTTTATTGGGCAGGGGAGACTGTGGCTACACCTTC

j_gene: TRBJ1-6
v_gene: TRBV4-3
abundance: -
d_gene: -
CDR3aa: CASSQEISGANSPLHF
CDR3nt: TGCGCCAGCAGCCAAGAGATTTCGGGGGCGAATTCACCCCTCCACTTT

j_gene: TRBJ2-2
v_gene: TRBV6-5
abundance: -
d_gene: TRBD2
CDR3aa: CASSYRTSGRAGELFF
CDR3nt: TGTGCCAGCAGTTATCGGACTAGCGGGAGGGCCGGGGAGCTGTTTTTT

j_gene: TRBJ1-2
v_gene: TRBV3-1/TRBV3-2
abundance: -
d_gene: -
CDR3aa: CASSQPGQRNGYTF
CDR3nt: TGTGCCAGCAGCCAACCAGGACAGCGAAATGGCTACACCTTC

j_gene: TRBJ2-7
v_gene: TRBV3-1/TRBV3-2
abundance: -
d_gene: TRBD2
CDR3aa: CASSQILAGGPGEQYF
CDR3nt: TGTGCCAGCAGCCAAATCCTGGCGGGGGGGCCAGGCGAGCAGTACTTC

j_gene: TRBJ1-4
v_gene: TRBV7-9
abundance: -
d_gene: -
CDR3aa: CASSLGMGNEKLFF
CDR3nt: TGTGCCAGCAGCTTAGGAATGGGAAATGAAAAACTGTTTTTT

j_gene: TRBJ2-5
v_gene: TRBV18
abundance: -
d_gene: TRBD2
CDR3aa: CASSRRGGGQETQYF
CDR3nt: TGTGCCAGCTCACGACGTGGGGGGGGCCAAGAGACCCAGTACTTC

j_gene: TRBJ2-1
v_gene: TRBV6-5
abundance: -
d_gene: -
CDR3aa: CASEGGPYNNEQFF
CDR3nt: TGTGCCAGCGAGGGGGGGCCGTATAACAATGAGCAGTTCTTC

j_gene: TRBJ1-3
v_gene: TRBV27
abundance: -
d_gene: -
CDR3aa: CASSRFQGPGNTIYF
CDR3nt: TGTGCCAGCAGTCGATTCCAGGGTCCTGGAAACACCATATATTTT

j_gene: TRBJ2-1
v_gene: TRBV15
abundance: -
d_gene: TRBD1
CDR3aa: CATRGQGGDEQFF
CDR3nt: TGTGCCACCCGGGGACAGGGAGGGGATGAGCAGTTCTTC

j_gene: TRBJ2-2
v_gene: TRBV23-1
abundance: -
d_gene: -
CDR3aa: CASIAANTGELFF
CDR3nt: TGCGCCAGCATAGCGGCAAACACCGGGGAGCTGTTTTTT

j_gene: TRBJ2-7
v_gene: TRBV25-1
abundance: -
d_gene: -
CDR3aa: CASSEYGLGLYEQYF
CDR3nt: TGTGCCAGCAGTGAATACGGACTCGGACTCTACGAGCAGTACTTC